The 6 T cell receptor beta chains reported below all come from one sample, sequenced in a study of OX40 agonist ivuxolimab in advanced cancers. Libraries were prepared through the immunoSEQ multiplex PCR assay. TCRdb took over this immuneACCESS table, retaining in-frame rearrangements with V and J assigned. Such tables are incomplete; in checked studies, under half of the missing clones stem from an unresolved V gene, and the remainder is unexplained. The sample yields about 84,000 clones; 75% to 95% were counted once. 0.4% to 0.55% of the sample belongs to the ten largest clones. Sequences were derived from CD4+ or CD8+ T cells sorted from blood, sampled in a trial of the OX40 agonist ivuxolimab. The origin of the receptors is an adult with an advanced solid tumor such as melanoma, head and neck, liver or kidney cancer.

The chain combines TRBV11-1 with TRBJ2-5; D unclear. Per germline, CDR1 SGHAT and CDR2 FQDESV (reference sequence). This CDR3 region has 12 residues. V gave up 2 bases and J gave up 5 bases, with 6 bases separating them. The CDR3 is CASSLTVETQYF. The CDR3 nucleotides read TGTGCCAGCAGCTTAACCGTGGAGACCCAGTACTTC.

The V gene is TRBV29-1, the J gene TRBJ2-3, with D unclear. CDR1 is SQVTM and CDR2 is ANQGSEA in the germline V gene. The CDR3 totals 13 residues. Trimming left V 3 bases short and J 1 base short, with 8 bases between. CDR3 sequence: CSVDGQGTDTQYF. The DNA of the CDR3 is TGCAGCGTTGACGGTCAGGGCACAGATACGCAGTATTTT.

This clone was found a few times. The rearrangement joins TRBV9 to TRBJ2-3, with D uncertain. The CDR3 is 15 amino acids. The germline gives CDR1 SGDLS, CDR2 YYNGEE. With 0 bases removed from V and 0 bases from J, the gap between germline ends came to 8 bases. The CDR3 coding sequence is TGTGCCAGCAGCGTAGCACCCGGGAGCACAGATACGCAGTATTTT. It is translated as CASSVAPGSTDTQYF.

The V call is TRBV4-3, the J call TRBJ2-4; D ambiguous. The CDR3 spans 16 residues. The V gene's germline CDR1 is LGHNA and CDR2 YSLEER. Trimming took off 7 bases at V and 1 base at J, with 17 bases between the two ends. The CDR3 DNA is TGCGCCAGCACCCTCCCCCGGAAACAGGCCAAAAACATTCAGTACTTC. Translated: CASTLPRKQAKNIQYF.

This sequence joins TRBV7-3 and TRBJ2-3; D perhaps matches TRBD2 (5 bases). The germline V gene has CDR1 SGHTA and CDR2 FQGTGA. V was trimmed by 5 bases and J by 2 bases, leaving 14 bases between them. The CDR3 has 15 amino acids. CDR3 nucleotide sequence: TGTGCCAGCAGCCCGGGCGGGCAGGTCACAGATACGCAGTATTTT. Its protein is CASSPGGQVTDTQYF.

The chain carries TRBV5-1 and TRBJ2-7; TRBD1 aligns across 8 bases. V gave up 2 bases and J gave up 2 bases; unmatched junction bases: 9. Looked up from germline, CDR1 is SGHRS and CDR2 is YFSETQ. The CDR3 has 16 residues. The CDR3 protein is CASSLEGTGITYEQYF. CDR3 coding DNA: TGCGCCAGCAGCTTAGAAGGGACAGGCATTACCTACGAGCAGTACTTC.